These 22 T cell receptor beta chains originate from one sample sequenced in a study of metastatic and nonmetastatic thyroid tumors. TCRdb re-analyzed the PCR reads through MiXCR. Seen here are 30,000 to 35,000 clones, 25% to 35% observed once, and the top ten hold less than 9%. All patients were treatment-naive before thyroid surgery. Specimen: blood. Receptors were obtained from a female donor with papillary thyroid cancer or a benign thyroid nodule (not recorded which). Some clones in this sample may be carry-over from other donors' samples.

V usage is TRBV20-1 and J usage is TRBJ1-2; 7 bases match TRBD1. CDR3 size: 16 residues. Trimming at V came to 6 bases and at J to 4 bases, leaving 17 bases not matched to a gene. Germline-derived CDR1 and CDR2 are DFQATT and SNEGSKA (reference sequence). The CDR3 region is CSARLSPGQSLYGYTF. CDR3 DNA: TGCAGTGCCCGATTGTCCCCGGGACAGAGTCTCTATGGCTACACCTTC.

For this clone: Germline is not matched at one junction end, which may reflect a read error. The chain employs TRBV28 and TRBJ2-3, with 10 bases identical to TRBD2. The germline CDR1 and CDR2 sequences are MDHEN and SYDVKM. This CDR3 contains 16 residues. The CDR3 DNA is TGTGTCAGCAGTGGGACTAGCGTGGGGAGTACAGATACGCAGTATTTT. Its translation: CVSSGTSVGSTDTQYF. The whole variable domain, remainder taken from reference TRBV28 and TRBJ2-3, is DVKVTQSSRYLVKRTGEKVFLECVQDMDHENMFWYRQDPGLGLRLIYFSYDVKMKEKGDIPEGYSVSREKKERFSLILESASTNQTSMYLCVSSGTSVGSTDTQYFGPGTRLTVL.

A single count supports this clone. One end of the junction is discordant with germline, which a read error may explain. The rearrangement uses TRBV7-6 and TRBJ2-1, with 7 bases aligning to TRBD1. Germline loops: CDR1 SGHVS, CDR2 FNYEAQ. The CDR3 is made up of 14 amino acids. CDR3 region: CASSLGDRANEQVF. The CDR3 DNA sequence: TGTGCCAGCAGCTTAGGTGACAGGGCTAATGAGCAGGTATTC. The full variable domain, with the rest looked up from reference TRBV7-6 and TRBJ2-1, is GAGVSQSPRYKVTKRGQDVALRCDPISGHVSLYWYRQALGQGPEFLTYFNYEAQQDKSGLPNDRFSAERPEGSISTLTIQRTEQRDSAMYRCASSLGDRANEQVFGPGTRLTVL.

In regard to this clone: An end of the junction differs from the germline gene, which may be a read error. The chain joins TRBV7-3 to TRBJ2-2; possibly TRBD2 for D (5 bases). The CDR3 length is 13 residues. Germline V gene sequence: CDR1 SGHTA, CDR2 FQGTGA. The CDR3 protein is CARSLNTLGEQFF. The CDR3 DNA sequence: TGTGCCCGCAGCTTAAATACCCTCGGGGAGCAGTTTTTT.

This chain joins TRBV20-1 and TRBJ1-2, with TRBD1 matching over 7 bases. Per the germline V gene, CDR1 is DFQATT and CDR2 is SNEGSKA (reference sequence). V gave up 2 bases and J gave up 3 bases; unmatched junction bases: 3. The CDR3 totals 13 residues. CDR3 region: CSARQGDYYGYTF. The DNA of the CDR3 is TGCAGTGCTAGACAGGGGGATTACTATGGCTACACCTTC.

The chain recombines TRBV28 with TRBJ2-7, with a tentative D call TRBD2 (6 bases). CDR1 is MDHEN, CDR2 SYDVKM, per germline. This CDR3 contains 13 residues. The CDR3 is CASSFGGLGVQSV. As DNA, the CDR3 is TGTGCCAGCAGTTTCGGGGGTTTGGGCGTGCAGTCCGTC.

A note on this clone: One end of the junction fails to match germline, which may point to a read error. This chain connects TRBV7-8 to TRBJ2-2; D is unresolved. The germline CDR1 and CDR2 sequences are SGHVS and FQNEAQ. The CDR3 spans 14 residues. CDR3 bases: TGTGCCAGAAGCTTAACACCGAACACCGGGGAGCTGTTTTTT. This translates into CARSLTPNTGELFF.

This clone was detected many times. This sequence joins TRBV5-6 and TRBJ2-7, with no clear D. CDR3 length: 12 residues. Germline CDR1 SGHDT, CDR2 YYEEEE. Trimming shortened V by 0 bases and J by 5 bases, and 6 bases separated the two germline ends. This chain's CDR3 is CASSLVRDEQYF. CDR3 bases: TGTGCCAGCAGCTTGGTTAGGGACGAGCAGTACTTC. Based on the CDR3 plus reference TRBV5-6 and TRBJ2-7, the full variable domain is DAGVTQSPTHLIKTRGQQVTLRCSPKSGHDTVSWYQQALGQGPQFIFQYYEEEERQRGNFPDRFSGHQFPNYSSELNVNALLLGDSALYLCASSLVRDEQYFGPGTRLTVT.

Ten or more counts support this clone. V usage is TRBV15 and J usage is TRBJ1-1; D is unclear. CDR3 size: 15 residues. V shed 0 bases and J shed 7 bases, with 15 bases lying between them. CDR1 and CDR2 (germline): LNHNV, YYDKDF (reference sequence). The CDR3 reads CATSRDITETNEAFF. Written as DNA, the CDR3 is TGTGCCACCAGCAGAGATATCACGGAAACTAATGAAGCTTTCTTT.

This clone was counted a single time. V gene TRBV11-2 combines with J gene TRBJ1-2; tentatively, D is TRBD1 (5 bases). The ends were cut back, 1 base at V and 8 bases at J, with 11 bases in the middle. The CDR3 length is 13 residues. Germline V CDR1 and CDR2: SGHAT, FQNNGV. CDR3 sequence: CASSLVVGTGYTF. CDR3 coding DNA: TGTGCCAGCAGCTTAGTAGTGGGGACCGGCTACACCTTC. Together with reference TRBV11-2 and TRBJ1-2, the CDR3 gives the full variable domain: EAGVAQSPRYKIIEKRQSVAFWCNPISGHATLYWYQQILGQGPKLLIQFQNNGVVDDSQLPKDRFSAERLKGVDSTLKIQPAKLEDSAVYLCASSLVVGTGYTFGSGTRLTVV.

This chain uses TRBV3-1 with TRBJ2-7, with 10 bases lining up with TRBD2. After removal of 2 bases from V and 5 bases from J, the junction contained 9 bases not matched to a gene. This CDR3 is 16 amino acids long. The germline CDR1 and CDR2 sequences are LGHDT and YNNKEL (reference sequence). The CDR3 loop reads CASSQLAGVFKDEQYF. CDR3 coding DNA: TGTGCCAGCAGCCAACTAGCGGGAGTGTTTAAGGACGAGCAGTACTTC.

Note on this clone: No conserved phenylalanine or tryptophan ends this CDR3, so it is likely a read error. The V gene is TRBV9, the J gene TRBJ1-1, with D perhaps matching TRBD1 (6 bases). Per germline, CDR1 SGDLS and CDR2 YYNGEE. The CDR3 extends over 15 amino acids. Trimming pared 0 bases from V and 3 bases from J, leaving 12 bases between. The CDR3 bases are TGTGCCAGCAGCGTAGAAGTACAGGGATACACTGAAGCTTTCATT. Translation: CASSVEVQGYTEAFI.

This clone was recorded many times. The chain has TRBV7-2 and TRBJ2-5; 11 bases match TRBD2. V trimming: 0 bases; J trimming: 1 base; junction bases outside the gene matches: 1. CDR1 and CDR2 from the germline V gene are SGHTA and FQGNSA. This CDR3 comprises 16 residues. The CDR3, as DNA: TGTGCCAGCAGCTTAGCGCTAGCGGGGGGCCAAGAGACCCAGTACTTC. Its protein product is CASSLALAGGQETQYF. The variable domain in full, with the rest retrieved from reference TRBV7-2 and TRBJ2-5, is GAGVSQSPSNKVTEKGKDVELRCDPISGHTALYWYRQSLGQGLEFLIYFQGNSAPDKSGLPSDRFSAERTGGSVSTLTIQRTQQEDSAVYLCASSLALAGGQETQYFGPGTRLLVL.

This rearrangement joins TRBV13 to TRBJ1-2; 10 positions agree with TRBD1. The CDR3 contains 16 residues. Germline trimming cut 0 bases from V and 6 bases from J; bases unmatched to any gene: 7. Looked up from germline, CDR1 is PRHDT and CDR2 is FYEKMQ (reference sequence). CDR3: CASSLGGTGVIDGYTF. CDR3 bases: TGTGCCAGCAGCTTAGGTGGGACAGGGGTGATCGATGGCTACACCTTC. Full variable domain (outside the CDR3, taken from reference TRBV13 and TRBJ1-2): AAGVIQSPRHLIKEKRETATLKCYPIPRHDTVYWYQQGPGQDPQFLISFYEKMQSDKGSIPDRFSAQQFSDYHSELNMSSLELGDSALYFCASSLGGTGVIDGYTFGSGTRLTVV.

Turning to this clone: At one of its ends the junction is not consistent with the germline gene, which may arise from a read error. The chain couples TRBV11-2 to TRBJ2-7; no clear D gene. Germline assignment: CDR1 SGHAT and CDR2 FQNNGV. This CDR3 comprises 12 residues. The CDR3 here is CVSSLGRYEQYF. The CDR3 region has the DNA TGTGTCAGCAGCTTAGGACGGTACGAGCAGTACTTC.

This sequence joins TRBV7-2 and TRBJ2-4; 10 bases fit TRBD1. Germline V gene data show CDR1 as SGHTA and CDR2 as FQGNSA. Trimming removed 5 bases from V and 7 bases from J; junction bases left unmatched: 8. This CDR3 spans 15 amino acids. CDR3 amino acids: CASSVSTGGGNIQYF. The CDR3 coding sequence is TGTGCCAGCAGCGTTTCGACAGGGGGCGGGAACATTCAGTACTTC.

This clone is medium-sized within its sample. The chain joins TRBV4-1 to TRBJ1-2; 7 nucleotides match TRBD1. This CDR3 contains 14 residues. Germline V gene lookup returns CDR1 MGHRA and CDR2 YSYEKL. V gave up 1 base and J gave up 6 bases; unmatched junction bases: 5. Here the CDR3 reads CASSQGRTGDGYTF. Written as DNA, the CDR3 is TGCGCCAGCAGCCAAGGGAGAACAGGGGATGGCTACACCTTC.

This clone is medium-sized by share. The chain carries TRBV6-1 and TRBJ1-2; 7 nucleotides align to TRBD1. Trimming removed 2 bases from V and 8 bases from J; junction bases left unmatched: 11. Germline-derived CDR1 and CDR2 are MNHNS and SASEGT. The CDR3 covers 15 residues. In DNA, the CDR3 is TGTGCCAGCAGTGAACGGGGACCGACAGGGAGAGGCTACACCTTC. Its translation is CASSERGPTGRGYTF.

CDR3 in DNA: TGCAGTGCTAGAGTGCTGGTGACTAGCGGGTGTAGCTCCTACAATGAGCAGTTCTTC. Translating gives CSARVLVTSGCSSYNEQFF. The J gene is TRBJ2-1, the V gene TRBV20-1; 10 nucleotides agree with TRBD2. CDR1 and CDR2 (germline): DFQATT, SNEGSKA (reference sequence). This CDR3 has 19 amino acids. V was pared by 1 base and J by 0 bases, with 12 bases of the junction left unmatched.

V is TRBV11-2 and J is TRBJ2-1; 8 positions agree with TRBD1. The germline gives CDR1 SGHAT, CDR2 FQNNGV. With 5 bases clipped from V and 6 bases from J, the junction kept 9 bases outside the gene matches. The CDR3 extends over 15 amino acids. The CDR3 region has the DNA TGTGCCAGCAGCCCAGGGTGGACAGGGTCCAATGAGCAGTTCTTC. It is translated as CASSPGWTGSNEQFF.

This clone was picked up one time. The chain couples TRBV5-1 to TRBJ1-2; 8 nucleotides agree with TRBD1. The CDR3 is made up of 14 amino acids. Germline V gene lookup returns CDR1 SGHRS and CDR2 YFSETQ. Unmatched junction bases numbered 5, after V lost 4 bases and J lost 3 bases. In DNA, the CDR3 is TGCGCCAGCAGCGGTGGACAGGGCGACTATGGCTACACCTTC. This codes for CASSGGQGDYGYTF.

V is TRBV20-1 and J is TRBJ1-6, with D possibly TRBD1 on 5 matching bases. V was shortened by 1 base and J by 0 bases, with 7 bases between the two germline ends. Germline-derived CDR1 and CDR2 are DFQATT and SNEGSKA (reference sequence). There are 15 residues in the CDR3. The CDR3 region has the DNA TGCAGTGCTAGAGGCAGGGCCTCCTATAATTCACCCCTCCACTTT. This translates into CSARGRASYNSPLHF.